This T cell receptor (beta chain) was captured by sequencing in a study of CD8 T cells in ankylosing spondylitis. General study points: Blood from ankylosing spondylitis patients appeared to carry a characteristic roughly 8-variant TCR beta motif.

CDR1 is DFQATT and CDR2 is SNEGSKA in the germline V gene (reference sequence). This CDR3 region has 16 residues. V was pared by 5 bases and J by 3 bases, with 8 bases of the junction left unmatched. Details on this clonotype: Its target is not known.

TCRdb fed the 5' RACE reads into MiXCR, producing one record per CDR3 protein. The repertoire consists of 250,000 to 400,000 distinct CDR3 sequences, with roughly 10% occurring once and the leading ten covering around 8.4%. The receptor comes from a female donor with ankylosing spondylitis or in good health (not recorded which). The chain carries TRBV20-1 and TRBJ2-1; 12 positions match TRBD2. The source material was blood, either unsorted or a sorted T cell fraction (not recorded which). CDR3 coding DNA: TGCAGTGCTTGGGGTCTAGCGGGGGGGTTCTACAATGAGCAGTTCTTC. Its protein product is CSAWGLAGGFYNEQFF.